This T cell receptor (beta chain) was captured in a study of early T cells in non-severe SARS-CoV-2 infection. Across the study: The input, bulk RNA from unsorted whole blood, was sequenced, and chains were unpaired. Study-wide points: The VDJdb matching leaned toward anti-spike CD8 responses and overlooked private and CD4 specificities.

As part of library construction, unique molecular identifiers were attached to individual cDNA molecules. TCRdb re-called the 5' RACE reads through MiXCR, storing one row per CDR3 protein. In the table there are some 80,000 distinct CDR3 sequences, around 9.3% of which are singletons. Concerning this clonotype itself: Antigen unknown.

The length of the CDR3 is 13 residues. Germline assignment: CDR1 PRHDT and CDR2 FYEKMQ (reference sequence). Trimming at V came to 4 bases and at J to 6 bases, leaving 2 bases not matched to a gene. Sequencing was performed on whole blood, taken at baseline. This clonotype was sampled from an adult who was a healthcare worker with PCR-confirmed SARS-CoV-2 infection or an uninfected control (not recorded which). The chain carries TRBV13 and TRBJ1-2; 10 bases align to TRBD1. The CDR3 sequence is CASSSGQGNGYTF. As DNA, the CDR3 is TGTGCCAGCAGCTCGGGACAGGGGAATGGCTACACCTTC.